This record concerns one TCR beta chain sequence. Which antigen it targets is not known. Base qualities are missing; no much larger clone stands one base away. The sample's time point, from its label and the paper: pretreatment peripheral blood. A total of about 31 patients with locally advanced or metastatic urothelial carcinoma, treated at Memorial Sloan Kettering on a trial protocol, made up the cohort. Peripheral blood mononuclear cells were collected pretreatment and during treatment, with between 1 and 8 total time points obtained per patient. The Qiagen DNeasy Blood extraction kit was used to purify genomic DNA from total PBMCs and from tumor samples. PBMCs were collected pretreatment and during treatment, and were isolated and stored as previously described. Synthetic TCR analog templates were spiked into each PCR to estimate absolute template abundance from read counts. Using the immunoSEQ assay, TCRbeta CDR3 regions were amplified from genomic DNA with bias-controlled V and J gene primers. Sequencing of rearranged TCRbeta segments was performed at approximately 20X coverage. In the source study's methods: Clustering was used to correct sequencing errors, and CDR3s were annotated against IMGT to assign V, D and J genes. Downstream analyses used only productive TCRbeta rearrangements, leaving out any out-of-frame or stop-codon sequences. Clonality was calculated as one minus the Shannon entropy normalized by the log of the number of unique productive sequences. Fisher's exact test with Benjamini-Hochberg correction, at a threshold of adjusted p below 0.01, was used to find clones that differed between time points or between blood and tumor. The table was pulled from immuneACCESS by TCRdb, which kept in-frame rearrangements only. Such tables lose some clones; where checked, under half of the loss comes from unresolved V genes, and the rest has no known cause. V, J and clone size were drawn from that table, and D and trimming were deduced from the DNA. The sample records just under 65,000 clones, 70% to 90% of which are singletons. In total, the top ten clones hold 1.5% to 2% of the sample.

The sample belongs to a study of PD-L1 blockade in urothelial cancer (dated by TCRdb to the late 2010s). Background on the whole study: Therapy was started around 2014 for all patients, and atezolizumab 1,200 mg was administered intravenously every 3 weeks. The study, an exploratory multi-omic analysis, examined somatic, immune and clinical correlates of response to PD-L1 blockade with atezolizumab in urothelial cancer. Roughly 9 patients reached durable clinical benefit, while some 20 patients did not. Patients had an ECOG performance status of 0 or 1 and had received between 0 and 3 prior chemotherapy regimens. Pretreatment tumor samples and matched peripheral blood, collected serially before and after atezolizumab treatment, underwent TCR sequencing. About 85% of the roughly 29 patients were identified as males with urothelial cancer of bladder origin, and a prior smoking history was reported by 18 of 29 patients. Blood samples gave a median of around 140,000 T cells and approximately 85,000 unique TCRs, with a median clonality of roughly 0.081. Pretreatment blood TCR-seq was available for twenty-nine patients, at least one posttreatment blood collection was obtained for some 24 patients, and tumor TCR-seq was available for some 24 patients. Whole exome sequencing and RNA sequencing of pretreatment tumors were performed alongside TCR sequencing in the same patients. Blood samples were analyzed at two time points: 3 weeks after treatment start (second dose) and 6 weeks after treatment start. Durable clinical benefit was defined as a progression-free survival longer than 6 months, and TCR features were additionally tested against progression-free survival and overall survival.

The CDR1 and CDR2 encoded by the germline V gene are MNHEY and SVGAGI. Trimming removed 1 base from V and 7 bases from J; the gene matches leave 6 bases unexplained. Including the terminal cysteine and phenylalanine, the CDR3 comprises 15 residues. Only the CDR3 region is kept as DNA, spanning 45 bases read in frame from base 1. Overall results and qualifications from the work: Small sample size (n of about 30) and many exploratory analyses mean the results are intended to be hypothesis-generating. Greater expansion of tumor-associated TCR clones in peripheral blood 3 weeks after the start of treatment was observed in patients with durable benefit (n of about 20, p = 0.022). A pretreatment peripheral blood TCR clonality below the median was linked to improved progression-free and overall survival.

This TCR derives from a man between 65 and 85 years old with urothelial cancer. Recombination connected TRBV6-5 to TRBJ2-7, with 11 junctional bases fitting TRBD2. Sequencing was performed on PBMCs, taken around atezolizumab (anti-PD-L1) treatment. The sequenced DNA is TGTGCCAGCAGTTACTACATGGGACTAGCGGAAGAGCAGTACTTC. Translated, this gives CASSYYMGLAEEQYF.